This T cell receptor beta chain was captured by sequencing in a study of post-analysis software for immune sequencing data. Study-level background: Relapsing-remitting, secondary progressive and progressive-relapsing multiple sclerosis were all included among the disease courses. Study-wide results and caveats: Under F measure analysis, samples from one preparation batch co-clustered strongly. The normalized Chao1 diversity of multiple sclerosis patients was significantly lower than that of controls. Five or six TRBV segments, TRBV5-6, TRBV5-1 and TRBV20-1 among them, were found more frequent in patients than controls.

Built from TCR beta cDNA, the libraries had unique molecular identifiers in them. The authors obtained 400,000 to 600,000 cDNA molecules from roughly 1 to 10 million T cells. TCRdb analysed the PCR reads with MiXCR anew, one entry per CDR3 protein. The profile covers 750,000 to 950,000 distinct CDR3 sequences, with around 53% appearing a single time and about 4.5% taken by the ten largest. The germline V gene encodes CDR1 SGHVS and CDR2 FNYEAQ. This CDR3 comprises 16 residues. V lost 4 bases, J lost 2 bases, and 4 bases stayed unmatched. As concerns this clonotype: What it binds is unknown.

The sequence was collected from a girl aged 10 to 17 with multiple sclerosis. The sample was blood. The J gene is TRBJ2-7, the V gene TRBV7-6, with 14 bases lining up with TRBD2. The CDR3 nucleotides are TGTGCCAGCAGCTCCCGACTAGCGGGAGGGGCCTACGAGCAGTACTTC. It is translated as CASSSRLAGGAYEQYF. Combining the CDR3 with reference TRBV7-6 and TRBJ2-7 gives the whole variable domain GAGVSQSPRYKVTKRGQDVALRCDPISGHVSLYWYRQALGQGPEFLTYFNYEAQQDKSGLPNDRFSAERPEGSISTLTIQRTEQRDSAMYRCASSSRLAGGAYEQYFGPGTRLTVT.